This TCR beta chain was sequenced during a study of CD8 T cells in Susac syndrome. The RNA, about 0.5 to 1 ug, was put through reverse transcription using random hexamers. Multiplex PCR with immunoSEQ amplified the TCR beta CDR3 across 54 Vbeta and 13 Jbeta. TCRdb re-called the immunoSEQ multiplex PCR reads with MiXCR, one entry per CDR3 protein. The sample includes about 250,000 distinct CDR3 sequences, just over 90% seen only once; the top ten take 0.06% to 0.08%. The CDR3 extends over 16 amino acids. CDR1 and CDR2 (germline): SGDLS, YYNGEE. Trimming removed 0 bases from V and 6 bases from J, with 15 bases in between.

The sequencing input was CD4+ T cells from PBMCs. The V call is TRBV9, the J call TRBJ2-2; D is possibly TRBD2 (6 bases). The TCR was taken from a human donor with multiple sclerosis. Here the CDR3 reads CASSVATGDLAGELFF. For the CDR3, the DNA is TGTGCCAGCAGCGTAGCTACGGGGGATCTAGCCGGGGAGCTGTTTTTT.